This T cell receptor beta chain was documented in a study of OX40 agonist ivuxolimab in advanced cancers. TCRdb's copy holds only in-frame clones and misses some; the assay was immunoSEQ multiplex PCR. The sample includes 70,000 to 90,000 clones, around 84% of them seen just once. Study-level points and caveats: The study did not work out the antigen specificity of the expanded peripheral T cells.

This clone was counted once. The antigen is not known. CDR3 length: 15 residues. CDR1 and CDR2 from the germline V gene are MNHEY and SVGAGI. Trimming removed 0 bases at V and 4 bases at J, with 9 bases between. This clonotype was obtained from an adult with an advanced solid tumor such as melanoma, head and neck, liver or kidney cancer. This chain connects TRBV6-5 to TRBJ2-2; D perhaps matches TRBD1 (5 bases). Sequencing used CD4+ or CD8+ T cells sorted from blood, obtained in a trial of the OX40 agonist ivuxolimab. This CDR3 is CASSYSQGTTGELFF. The CDR3 DNA reads as TGTGCCAGCAGTTACTCGCAGGGTACCACCGGGGAGCTGTTTTTT.